The present TCR beta chain was sequenced within a study of beta chain features in type 1 diabetes. The V gene lost 8 bases and the J gene lost 3 bases, with 17 bases spanning the gap. The CDR3 spans 15 residues. CDR1 MNHEY and CDR2 SMNVEV come from the germline V gene (reference sequence). Every isolated RNA sample was fully reverse transcribed, so sequencing captured expressed TCRB transcripts. The table came from immunoSEQ multiplex PCR; TCRdb's copy has only in-frame clones and leaves some out. The sample contains 860,000 or so clones, about 17% of which appear only once. This clonotype originated in a woman between 18 and 30 years old in good health. Sequencing was performed on naive CD4+ T cells from blood. This chain joins TRBV27 and TRBJ2-1; possibly TRBD1 for D (7 bases). The CDR3 loop is CASRAGTAVYNEQFF. The DNA of the CDR3 is TGTGCCAGCCGTGCGGGGACAGCGGTCTACAATGAGCAGTTCTTC.